This record concerns one T cell receptor beta chain sequence. Its antigen is still unknown. This sample is drawn from a study of T cell responses to AZD1222 COVID-19 vaccine. The study's findings and limits: Only a handful of AZD1222 recipients tested seropositive at baseline. Clonal diversity may have been underestimated, and the donors were mostly white British, with more females than males.

Sequencing used immunoSEQ multiplex PCR; TCRdb keeps in-frame clones, though not all of them. Among 140,000 to 150,000 clones listed, under 95% were seen once. The length of the CDR3 is 16 residues. Germline assignment: CDR1 SGHKS and CDR2 YYEKEE (reference sequence). The J segment lost 1 base and the V segment lost 3 bases, leaving 5 bases of the junction unmatched. This chain joins TRBV5-5 and TRBJ2-1; 9 bases match TRBD2. This clonotype was obtained from an adult in good health. The source material was peripheral blood, sampled on day 0 of AZD1222 vaccination. This CDR3 is CASSSRGGRSYNEQFF. The CDR3 DNA reads as TGTGCCAGCAGCTCGCGGGGGGGCCGGTCCTACAATGAGCAGTTCTTC.